This TCR beta chain originates from a study of OX40 agonist ivuxolimab in advanced cancers. Some clones are missing from TCRdb's copy, which holds only in-frame ones; the method was immunoSEQ multiplex PCR. The table has under 100,000 clones, nearly 90% seen once; the top ten hold roughly 0.17%. This specimen was CD4+ or CD8+ T cells sorted from blood, taken in a trial of the OX40 agonist ivuxolimab. The receptor comes from an adult with an advanced solid tumor such as melanoma, head and neck, liver or kidney cancer.

The chain's CDR3 is CASSLGTVPTPLHF. CDR3 DNA sequence: TGTGCCAGCAGTTTGGGGACAGTGCCCACCCCCCTCCACTTT. The rearrangement uses TRBV27 and TRBJ1-6; 7 positions match TRBD1. The trim removed 3 bases at V and 13 bases at J, leaving 9 bases unmatched. The CDR3 runs to 14 residues. CDR1 and CDR2 from the germline V gene are MNHEY and SMNVEV (reference sequence).